The 24 T cell receptor beta chains reported below all come from one sample, sequenced in a study of shared clonotypes between healthy human individuals (dated by TCRdb to 2020 to 2021). The receptor library was made with the immunoSEQ multiplex PCR assay. In its TCRdb copy, this immuneACCESS table keeps in-frame sequences only and misses some clones. Where compared with another copy, unresolved V genes explain less than half of these, and the others have no known cause. This sample has about 450,000 clones in its table, and about four fifths of those were observed once. The ten largest clones capture roughly 13% of the sample. Sequencing input: PBMCs. These receptors came from a woman between 40 and 50 years old in good health. Some clones in this sample may be carry-over from other donors' samples.

This clone occurred a few times. This rearrangement joins TRBV7-3 to TRBJ1-6; 9 bases agree with TRBD1. The CDR3 has 13 residues. V lost 5 bases to trimming and J lost 12 bases; unmatched junction nucleotides: 5. Germline values: CDR1 SGHTA, CDR2 FQGTGA. The CDR3 loop reads CASSGGTGLPLHF. CDR3 nucleotides: TGTGCCAGCAGCGGTGGGACAGGGTTACCCCTCCACTTT.

This chain uses TRBV7-8 with TRBJ2-2, with D possibly matching TRBD2 (6 bases). The germline V gene has CDR1 SGHVS and CDR2 FQNEAQ. V was clipped by 2 bases and J by 5 bases, with 15 bases between them. CDR3 length equals 16 residues. The CDR3 here is CASSLFEGGRTGELFF. Here the CDR3 DNA reads TGTGCCAGCAGCTTATTCGAGGGAGGAAGAACCGGGGAGCTGTTTTTT.

The rearrangement joins TRBV5-1 to TRBJ2-3, with TRBD2 matching over 7 bases. This CDR3 has 15 residues. CDR1 is SGHRS, CDR2 YFSETQ, per germline. Trimming took 0 bases from V and 5 from J; bases not matched to a gene: 6. In DNA form, the CDR3 reads TGCGCCAGCAGCTTGGAAGGGCGGGAGTTAGATACGCAGTATTTT. Translation: CASSLEGRELDTQYF.

This clone came up once. This chain uses TRBV5-1 with TRBJ1-5, with D possibly being TRBD1 (5 bases). The CDR3 is 13 amino acids. V shed 2 bases and J shed 3 bases, with 6 bases lying between them. Germline V gene sequence: CDR1 SGHRS, CDR2 YFSETQ. Here the CDR3 DNA reads TGCGCCAGCAGCTTCGGGGCCAATCAGCCCCAGCATTTT. It translates to CASSFGANQPQHF.

This chain links TRBV20-1 with TRBJ1-1; D unclear. The CDR3 length is 11 residues. Germline CDR1 DFQATT, CDR2 SNEGSKA (reference sequence). The V and J ends lost 6 bases and 1 base respectively, with 6 bases between them. The CDR3 protein is CSASPNTEAFF. CDR3 bases: TGCAGTGCGTCCCCGAACACTGAAGCTTTCTTT.

The chain carries TRBV28 and TRBJ1-5; D remains unclear. Germline-derived CDR1 and CDR2 are MDHEN and SYDVKM. Trimming shortened V by 7 bases and J by 6 bases, and 13 bases separated the two germline ends. The CDR3 length is 13 residues. The CDR3 sequence is CASKLDGSQPQHF. CDR3 bases: TGTGCCAGCAAGCTGGACGGAAGTCAGCCCCAGCATTTT.

In DNA, the CDR3 is TGCGCCAGCAGTTTTGGGGACAGGAACTATGGCTACACCTTC. Translation gives CASSFGDRNYGYTF. This chain uses TRBV5-1 with TRBJ1-2, with 8 bases lining up with TRBD1. Unmatched junction bases numbered 5, after V lost 5 bases and J lost 2 bases. In germline, CDR1 is SGHRS, CDR2 YFSETQ. The CDR3 consists of 14 residues. Drawing the rest from reference TRBV5-1 and TRBJ1-2, the complete variable domain is KAGVTQTPRYLIKTRGQQVTLSCSPISGHRSVSWYQQTPGQGLQFLFEYFSETQRNKGNFPGRFSGRQFSNSRSEMNVSTLELGDSALYLCASSFGDRNYGYTFGSGTRLTVV.

The rearrangement links TRBV5-5 to TRBJ2-3, with D perhaps assigned TRBD1 or TRBD2 (5 bases each). Trimming left V 9 bases short and J 1 base short, with 12 bases between. Germline CDR1 is SGHKS and CDR2 is YYEKEE (reference sequence). The CDR3 loop spans 13 amino acids. The CDR3 spells CATNGAGTDTQYF. CDR3 coding DNA: TGTGCCACCAACGGGGCGGGCACAGATACGCAGTATTTT.

This clone appeared a single time. Other DNA sequences of this sample code for an identical CDR3. V and J are TRBV11-3 and TRBJ2-3; D unclear. Germline CDR1 reads SGHNT; CDR2 reads YENEEA. Trimming stripped 0 bases from V and 2 bases from J, with 3 bases between. CDR3 size: 13 residues. Here the CDR3 reads CASSLEFTDTQYF. The CDR3 DNA sequence: TGTGCCAGCAGCTTAGAGTTCACAGATACGCAGTATTTT.

This clone has a single count. The chain uses TRBV27 and TRBJ1-1; 7 nucleotides match TRBD1. The J segment lost 5 bases and the V segment lost 5 bases, leaving 11 bases of the junction unmatched. The CDR3 extends over 15 amino acids. CDR1 is MNHEY, CDR2 SMNVEV, per germline (reference sequence). The CDR3 region has the DNA TGTGCCAGCAGTCCTATGACAGGGAGTGTGACTGAAGCTTTCTTT. Amino acids: CASSPMTGSVTEAFF.

In its sample, this clone was seen many times. The chain carries TRBV7-9 and TRBJ2-5, with 12 bases fitting TRBD2. Germline V gene lookup returns CDR1 SEHNR and CDR2 FQNEAQ (reference sequence). The CDR3 sequence is 15 residues long. V was clipped by 5 bases and J by 2 bases; unmatched bases: 3. The CDR3 DNA follows: TGTGCCAGCAGCGACGGGACTAGCGGGCAAGAGACCCAGTACTTC. It translates to CASSDGTSGQETQYF.

The chain joins TRBV28 to TRBJ2-1; 9 nucleotides match TRBD1. J was trimmed by 3 bases and V by 2 bases; bases with no gene match: 5. The CDR3 is 16 amino acids. The V gene's germline CDR1 is MDHEN and CDR2 SYDVKM. The CDR3: CASSLGGQGGYNEQFF. DNA for the CDR3: TGTGCCAGCAGTTTAGGGGGACAGGGAGGCTACAATGAGCAGTTCTTC.

The chain combines TRBV6-6 with TRBJ2-5, with 8 positions matching TRBD1. There are 15 residues in the CDR3. CDR1 is MNHNY, CDR2 SVGAGI, per germline (reference sequence). After removal of 6 bases from V and 2 bases from J, the junction contained 8 bases not matched to a gene. The CDR3 DNA is TGTGCCAGCAGCCAAGGACAGGGCCCACAAGAGACCCAGTACTTC. Encoded protein: CASSQGQGPQETQYF.

V usage is TRBV27 and J usage is TRBJ2-1; 14 nucleotides match TRBD2. The CDR3 contains 16 residues. V was pared by 6 bases and J by 8 bases, with 9 bases of the junction left unmatched. From germline, CDR1 is MNHEY and CDR2 SMNVEV (reference sequence). In nucleotides, the CDR3 is TGTGCCAGCAGCCGACTAGCGGGAGGGTCCGGATATGAGCAGTTCTTC. It encodes CASSRLAGGSGYEQFF.

This clone occurred once. The rearrangement uses TRBV18 and TRBJ2-2; 7 bases line up with TRBD2. This CDR3 has 17 amino acids. The germline gives CDR1 KGHSH, CDR2 LQKENI. V trimming: 6 bases; J trimming: 0 bases; junction bases outside the gene matches: 10. The CDR3 loop reads CASSRRGVDANTGELFF. CDR3 nucleotide sequence: TGTGCCAGCTCCCGACGGGGGGTCGACGCGAACACCGGGGAGCTGTTTTTT.

The V call is TRBV2, the J call TRBJ2-3, with a weak D call TRBD2 (5 bases). Germline V gives CDR1 SNHLY, CDR2 FYNNEI. Trimming pared 6 bases from V and 5 bases from J, leaving 18 bases between. The CDR3 extends over 15 amino acids. CDR3 sequence: CASSGGLIPIDTQYF. The CDR3 region has the DNA TGTGCCAGCAGCGGCGGGTTGATCCCAATAGATACGCAGTATTTT.

The J gene is TRBJ2-5, the V gene TRBV15, with 7 bases lining up with TRBD2. The CDR3 runs to 15 residues. The J segment lost 5 bases and the V segment lost 1 base, leaving 7 bases of the junction unmatched. From germline, CDR1 is LNHNV and CDR2 YYDKDF (reference sequence). The CDR3 is CATSRGGGAGETQYF. The CDR3 DNA sequence: TGTGCCACCAGCAGAGGGGGCGGAGCGGGGGAGACCCAGTACTTC.

The chain joins TRBV19 to TRBJ1-1; 8 nucleotides agree with TRBD1. Germline-derived CDR1 and CDR2 are LNHDA and SQIVND (reference sequence). V trimming: 3 bases; J trimming: 10 bases; junction bases outside the gene matches: 10. This CDR3 has 14 amino acids. CDR3 protein: CASSIRPDRDVAFF. CDR3 nucleotides: TGTGCCAGTAGTATCCGTCCGGACAGGGATGTAGCTTTCTTT. Together with reference TRBV19 and TRBJ1-1, the CDR3 gives the full variable domain: DGGITQSPKYLFRKEGQNVTLSCEQNLNHDAMYWYRQDPGQGLRLIYYSQIVNDFQKGDIAEGYSVSREKKESFPLTVTSAQKNPTAFYLCASSIRPDRDVAFFGQGTRLTVV.

This chain links TRBV7-8 with TRBJ1-2; TRBD1 matches 8 bases. CDR1 and CDR2 (germline): SGHVS, FQNEAQ. V shed 2 bases and J 3 bases; nucleotides not matched to a gene: 11. The CDR3 has 17 amino acids. CDR3 sequence: CASSLLLEDREHYGYTF. The CDR3 nucleotides are TGTGCCAGCAGCTTACTCTTAGAGGACAGGGAGCACTATGGCTACACCTTC.

The CDR3 DNA is TGCGCCAGCGGGACAGACACTGAAGCTTTCTTT. Translation: CASGTDTEAFF. This chain uses TRBV5-1 with TRBJ1-1, with 7 bases fitting TRBD1. Per the germline V gene, CDR1 is SGHRS and CDR2 is YFSETQ. The CDR3 length is 11 residues. Losses at the gene ends were 7 bases for V and 3 bases for J; bases not matched to a gene: 0.

This clone was seen a handful of times. The chain recombines TRBV5-1 with TRBJ2-2, with D unclear. Germline V gene data show CDR1 as SGHRS and CDR2 as YFSETQ. Trimming cost V 2 bases and J 1 base, with 9 bases left between them. The CDR3 is 15 amino acids. Here the CDR3 reads CASSFTSQNTGELFF. The DNA for the CDR3 is TGCGCCAGCAGCTTCACCTCGCAGAACACCGGGGAGCTGTTTTTT.

This chain uses TRBV7-9 with TRBJ2-3; D not certain. Germline values: CDR1 SEHNR, CDR2 FQNEAQ (reference sequence). The CDR3 loop spans 14 amino acids. V gave up 7 bases and J gave up 2 bases, with 13 bases separating them. CDR3 DNA: TGTGCCAGCAACGCGGAGAGGCCCACAGATACGCAGTATTTT. Protein product: CASNAERPTDTQYF.

Of note for this clone: This likely traces to a read error, being one base from a far larger clone. The chain has TRBV2 and TRBJ1-3; D is unclear. With 8 bases removed from V and 0 bases from J, the gap between germline ends came to 14 bases. The CDR3 has 15 residues. CDR1 is SNHLY and CDR2 is FYNNEI in the germline V gene. This CDR3 is CASEQSRSSGNTIYF. CDR3 coding DNA: TGTGCCAGCGAACAGTCTCGGAGCTCTGGAAACACCATATATTTT.

This clone was seen more than once but under ten times. The J gene is TRBJ2-1, the V gene TRBV4-3; TRBD2 aligns across 9 bases. CDR1 and CDR2 from the germline V gene are LGHNA and YSLEER. The junction had 7 bases not matched to a gene; V was cut back by 2 bases and J by 5 bases. The CDR3 length is 16 residues. The CDR3 here is CASSQTGTSRNNEQFF. The CDR3 DNA follows: TGCGCCAGCAGCCAAACCGGGACTAGCCGCAACAATGAGCAGTTCTTC.